One sample yielded the 15 T cell receptor delta chains listed below, sequenced in a study of delta chains in infants with herpesvirus infections. Reverse transcription of PBMC RNA used primers specific for the gamma and delta chains. TCRdb re-called the RT-PCR reads using CATT. The sample lists several hundred delta-chain clones; around 34% were seen once. This material consisted of peripheral blood, taken at time point 1 of longitudinal follow-up. These receptor sequences come from a human donor who was a Ugandan infant, either HIV-exposed or HIV-unexposed (not recorded which).

This clone appeared once. A far larger clone differs by one base, so this is likely a read error. Other DNA sequences within the sample encode an identical CDR3. The chain has TRDV2 and TRDJ3; the match to TRDD3 covers 11 bases. The CDR3 has 18 residues. Germline loops: CDR1 GEAIGNYY, CDR2 EKD. DNA for the CDR3: TGTGCCTGTGACACCGCTGGGGGATACTCCTGGGACACCCGACAGATGTTCTTC. Amino acids: CACDTAGGYSWDTRQMFF.

Remarks on this clone: It is likely a read error: a sequence one base away is far more abundant. Other DNA sequences in the same sample also yield this CDR3. The chain couples TRDV1 to TRDJ1, with D possibly being TRDD3 (7 bases). The CDR3 loop spans 25 amino acids. The ends were cut back, 0 bases at V and 3 bases at J, with 41 bases in the middle. CDR1 and CDR2 (germline): TSWWSYY, QGS. The CDR3 sequence is CALGELGPSSYNLRVRGDASDKLIF. The CDR3 bases are TGTGCTCTTGGGGAACTCGGACCCTCCTCCTACAACTTGAGGGTAAGGGGGGATGCCTCCGATAAACTCATCTTT.

Relative to its sample, this clone is large. This chain uses TRDV1 with TRDJ1; maybe TRDD2 (5 bases). Germline V lookup: CDR1 TSWWSYY, CDR2 QGS. Trimming stripped 0 bases from V and 2 bases from J, with 16 bases between. The CDR3 has 17 residues. The DNA for the CDR3 is TGTGCTCTTGGGGAACTAGATCCTAGAGCATCAACCGATAAACTCATCTTT. This translates into CALGELDPRASTDKLIF.

This clone qualifies as large (0.1 to 1%). The J gene is TRDJ3, the V gene TRDV2, with 10 bases matching TRDD3. Germline trimming cut 0 bases from V and 0 bases from J; bases unmatched to any gene: 4. This CDR3 has 19 residues. The V gene's germline CDR1 is GEAIGNYY and CDR2 EKD. The CDR3 nucleotides read TGTGCCTGTGACACCGGGGGATACGGGAGCTCCTGGGACACCCGACAGATGTTTTTC. Protein sequence: CACDTGGYGSSWDTRQMFF.

With regard to this clone: A far bigger clonotype differs at one base, so this is likely a read error. At the DNA level, this CDR3 is encoded by other sequences in the same sample as well. This chain joins TRDV1 and TRDJ2, with 7 bases fitting TRDD3. Germline CDR1 and CDR2: TSWWSYY and QGS. The CDR3 consists of 22 residues. The CDR3 reads CALGELPYFYGGSSGGTAQLFF. The CDR3 DNA reads as TGTGCTCTTGGGGAACTCCCCTATTTTTATGGCGGGTCGTCTGGGGGGACAGCACAGCTCTTCTTT.

This clone counts as large (0.1 to 1%). J is TRDJ2 and V is TRDV2, with 9 nucleotides matching TRDD3. CDR3 length equals 15 residues. Losses at the gene ends were 3 bases for V and 1 base for J; bases not matched to a gene: 2. Germline V gene sequence: CDR1 GEAIGNYY, CDR2 EKD. The CDR3 DNA follows: TGTGCCTGTGACGTACTGGGGGATTTGACAGCACAACTCTTCTTT. This encodes CACDVLGDLTAQLFF.

The chain is built from TRDV2 and TRDJ3, with 10 bases aligning to TRDD3. V shed 2 bases, J shed 0 bases, and the junction held 9 bases outside the gene matches. The CDR3 is 20 residues long. CDR1 and CDR2 (germline): GEAIGNYY, EKD. The DNA for the CDR3 is TGTGCCTGTGACAAAGTACTGGGGGATTCCTCCTCCTGGGACACCCGACAGATGTTTTTC. Translation: CACDKVLGDSSSWDTRQMFF.

Remarks on this clone: It differs at one base from a far larger clone, so likely a read error. The chain links TRDV1 to TRDJ1; D is perhaps TRDD3 (8 bases). CDR1 TSWWSYY and CDR2 QGS come from the germline V gene. This CDR3 spans 26 amino acids. V dropped 0 bases and J dropped 10 bases, with 51 bases sitting between them. The chain's CDR3 is CALGELGGLSYWYLGGSPLECKGLIF. The CDR3 bases are TGTGCTCTTGGGGAACTGGGGGGTCTTTCCTACTGGTACCTTGGGGGATCTCCCCTGGAGTGCAAAGGACTCATCTTT.

This clone is large (0.1 to 1%) by share. Within the sample, other DNA sequences also encode this same CDR3. The V call is TRDV2, the J call TRDJ3; 13 nucleotides line up with TRDD3. J gave up 0 bases and V 0 bases, and 13 bases lay outside the gene matches. CDR1 and CDR2 from the germline V gene are GEAIGNYY and EKD. This CDR3 is built from 23 residues. CDR3 sequence (DNA): TGTGCCTGTGACACCGTACTGGGGGATACGCGTTGGGAGGGCTCCTGGGACACCCGACAGATGTTTTTC. Its protein is CACDTVLGDTRWEGSWDTRQMFF.

By its share, this clone is large. This chain connects TRDV2 to TRDJ3, with 8 bases matching TRDD3. CDR1 is GEAIGNYY and CDR2 is EKD in the germline V gene. V dropped 0 bases and J dropped 0; count of bases not matched to a gene: 6. This CDR3 is 19 amino acids long. CDR3 residues: CACDTAGGPSSWDTRQMFF. DNA for the CDR3: TGTGCCTGTGACACCGCTGGGGGACCTAGCTCCTGGGACACCCGACAGATGTTTTTC.

This chain uses TRDV1 with TRDJ1, with 8 bases fitting TRDD3. This CDR3 contains 17 residues. The V and J ends lost 4 bases and 3 bases, in that order; junction bases with no gene match: 13. Germline assignment: CDR1 TSWWSYY and CDR2 QGS. CDR3 protein: CALGVSGVGDYPDKLIF. CDR3 sequence (DNA): TGTGCTCTTGGGGTTTCCGGGGTGGGGGATTACCCCGATAAACTCATCTTT.

This clone was detected only a few times. V and J are TRDV1 and TRDJ1, with 8 bases identical to TRDD3. Losses at the gene ends were 2 bases for V and 8 bases for J; bases not matched to a gene: 16. This CDR3 contains 17 residues. In germline, CDR1 is TSWWSYY, CDR2 QGS. The CDR3 sequence: CALGEWPSHRGYLKLIF. As DNA, the CDR3 is TGTGCTCTTGGGGAATGGCCTTCTCACAGGGGATACCTAAAACTCATCTTT.

Notes on this clone: A far larger clone is one nucleotide away, so this likely arose from a read error. The chain recombines TRDV2 with TRDJ2; 10 nucleotides match TRDD3. The CDR3 covers 15 residues. Germline values: CDR1 GEAIGNYY, CDR2 EKD. V lost 2 bases to trimming and J lost 4 bases; unmatched junction nucleotides: 3. The CDR3 nucleotides read TGTGCCTGTGACATACTGGGGGATGCGACAGCACAACTCTTCTTT. Its protein product is CACDILGDATAQLFF.

CDR3 sequence: CALGEGGGIRRLTAQLFF. CDR3 bases: TGTGCTCTTGGGGAAGGTGGGGGGATACGGAGGTTGACAGCACAACTCTTCTTT. The genes are TRDV1 and TRDJ2, with TRDD3 identical over 10 bases. The CDR3 is 18 amino acids. Trimming cost V 2 bases and J 2 bases; bases outside gene matches: 8. Per the germline V gene, CDR1 is TSWWSYY and CDR2 is QGS.

This clone appeared a single time. One base separates it from a far larger clone, so it is likely a read error. Other DNA sequences within the sample encode an identical CDR3. This rearrangement joins TRDV1 to TRDJ1; tentatively, D is TRDD3 (6 bases). The CDR3 extends over 18 amino acids. Trimming took 0 bases from V and 0 from J, leaving 17 bases between them. Germline assignment: CDR1 TSWWSYY and CDR2 QGS. CDR3 residues: CALGELKPTDTDTDKLIF. CDR3 DNA sequence: TGTGCTCTTGGGGAACTGAAACCTACGGATACAGACACCGATAAACTCATCTTT.